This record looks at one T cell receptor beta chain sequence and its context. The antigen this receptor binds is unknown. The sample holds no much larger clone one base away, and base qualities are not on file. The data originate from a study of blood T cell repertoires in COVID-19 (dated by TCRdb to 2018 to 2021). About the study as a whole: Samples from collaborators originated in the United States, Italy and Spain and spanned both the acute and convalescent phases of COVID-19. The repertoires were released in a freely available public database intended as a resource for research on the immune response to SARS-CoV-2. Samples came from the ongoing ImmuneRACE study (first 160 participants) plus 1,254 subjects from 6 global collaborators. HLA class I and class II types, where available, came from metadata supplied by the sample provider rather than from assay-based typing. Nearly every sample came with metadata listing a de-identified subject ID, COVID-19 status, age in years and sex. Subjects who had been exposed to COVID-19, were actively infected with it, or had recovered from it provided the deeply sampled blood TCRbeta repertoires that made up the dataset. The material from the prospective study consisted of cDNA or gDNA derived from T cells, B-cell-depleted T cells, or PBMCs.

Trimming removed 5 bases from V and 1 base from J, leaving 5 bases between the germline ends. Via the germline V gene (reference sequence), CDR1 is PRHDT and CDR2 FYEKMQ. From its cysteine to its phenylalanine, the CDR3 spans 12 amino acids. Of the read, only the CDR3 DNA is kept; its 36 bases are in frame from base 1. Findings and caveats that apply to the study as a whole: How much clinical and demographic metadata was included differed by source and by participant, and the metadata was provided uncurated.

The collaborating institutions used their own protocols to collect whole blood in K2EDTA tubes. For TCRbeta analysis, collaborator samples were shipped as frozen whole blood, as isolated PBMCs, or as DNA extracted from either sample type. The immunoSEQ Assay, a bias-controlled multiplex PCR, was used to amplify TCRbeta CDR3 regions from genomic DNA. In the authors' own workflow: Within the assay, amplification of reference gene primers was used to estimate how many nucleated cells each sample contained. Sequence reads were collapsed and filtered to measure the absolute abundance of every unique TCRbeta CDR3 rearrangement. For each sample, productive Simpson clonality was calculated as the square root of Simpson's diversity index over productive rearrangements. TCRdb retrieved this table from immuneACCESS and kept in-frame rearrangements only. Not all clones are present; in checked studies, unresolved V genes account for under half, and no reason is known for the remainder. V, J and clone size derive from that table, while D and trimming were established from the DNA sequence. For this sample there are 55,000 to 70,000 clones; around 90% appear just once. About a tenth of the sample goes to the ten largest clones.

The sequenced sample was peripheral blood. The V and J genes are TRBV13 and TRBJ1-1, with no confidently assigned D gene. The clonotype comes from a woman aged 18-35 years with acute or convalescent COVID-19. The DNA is TGTGCCAGCAGCCAGAAGAACACTGAAGCTTTCTTT. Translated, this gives CASSQKNTEAFF.